One sample yielded the 23 T cell receptor beta chains listed below, sequenced in a study of T cell repertoires in cytomegalovirus infection. The antigens these receptors bind are not known. MiXCR, run by TCRdb on the reads, gives a single entry per CDR3 protein. Here the sample spans some 940,000 distinct CDR3 sequences, about a third being singletons. Sequencing was performed on cultured CD8+ T cells from PBMCs, taken from culture after CMV antigen stimulation. The receptors were sampled from a human donor in good health (CMV status not recorded). Some clones in this sample may be carry-over from other donors' samples.

The CDR3 DNA sequence: TGTGCCAGCAGCTTTGGGTCGGACAGAAGGGGCGCCCCCCCCTATGGCTACACCTTC. This sequence encodes CASSFGSDRRGAPPYGYTF. J is TRBJ1-2 and V is TRBV7-4; perhaps TRBD1 as D (6 bases). Germline V gene lookup returns CDR1 SGHVT and CDR2 SQSDAQ. V was shortened by 3 bases and J by 4 bases, with 27 bases between the two germline ends. This CDR3 has 19 amino acids.

The rearrangement joins TRBV4-3 to TRBJ1-1, with 8 positions matching TRBD1. V was clipped by 5 bases and J by 4 bases; unmatched bases: 12. The CDR3 runs 16 residues. Germline V gene sequence: CDR1 LGHNA, CDR2 YSLEER. This CDR3 reads CASSIAPTGVITEAFF. CDR3 coding DNA: TGCGCCAGCAGCATTGCCCCGACAGGGGTTATCACTGAAGCTTTCTTT.

This clonotype occurred a few times. The V gene is TRBV28, the J gene TRBJ1-2, with D possibly TRBD1 on 6 matching bases. Per germline, CDR1 MDHEN and CDR2 SYDVKM. The V end lost 5 bases, the J end lost 6 bases, and 16 bases lay between the germline ends. This CDR3 has 14 amino acids. CDR3 amino acids: CASSPAGGADGYTF. CDR3 coding DNA: TGTGCCAGCAGTCCAGCCGGGGGGGCGGATGGCTACACCTTC.

This clonotype was observed a few times. This sequence joins TRBV2 and TRBJ2-2; D is perhaps TRBD2 (5 bases). Trimming cost V 3 bases and J 6 bases, with 23 bases left between them. The CDR3 loop spans 18 amino acids. Germline V gives CDR1 SNHLY, CDR2 FYNNEI. The CDR3 is CASSDPTSGSGSAGELFF. CDR3 in DNA: TGTGCCAGCAGTGACCCCACATCCGGGTCGGGATCGGCCGGGGAGCTGTTTTTT.

The chain carries TRBV11-3 and TRBJ2-1, with a possible D match to TRBD2 (5 bases). Germline CDR1 reads SGHNT; CDR2 reads YENEEA. V was pared by 4 bases and J by 6 bases, with 13 bases between. The CDR3 has 14 amino acids. The CDR3 nucleotides are TGTGCCAGCAGCTCCAGAGGGTCGGGCAATGAGCAGTTCTTC. This encodes CASSSRGSGNEQFF.

This clonotype was found a few times. The chain combines TRBV28 with TRBJ1-6, with a possible D match to TRBD1 (6 bases). The CDR3 extends over 16 amino acids. The V end lost 6 bases, the J end lost 7 bases, and 19 bases lay between the germline ends. CDR1 and CDR2 (germline): MDHEN, SYDVKM. CDR3 bases: TGTGCCAGCAGCCCCATGGGGGGCCGTCGCAATTCACCCCTCCACTTT. Protein product: CASSPMGGRRNSPLHF.

The rearrangement uses TRBV20-1 and TRBJ2-1; D remains ambiguous. Per germline, CDR1 DFQATT and CDR2 SNEGSKA (reference sequence). CDR3 length: 17 amino acids. Deletions cut 0 bases from V and 8 bases from J, with 23 bases between. CDR3 nucleotide sequence: TGCAGTGCTAGAGATGGAGCCCCTTGGCAAGCCAAGGATGAGCAGTTCTTC. Amino acids: CSARDGAPWQAKDEQFF.

This clonotype appeared a single time. The V and J genes are TRBV10-3 and TRBJ2-2; TRBD1 might be the D (5 bases). The CDR3 contains 15 residues. V was trimmed by 4 bases and J by 3 bases, leaving 12 bases between them. Germline V gene lookup returns CDR1 ENHRY and CDR2 SYGVKD. DNA of the CDR3: TGTGCCATCAGTGTACAAGTAGGGGACACCGGGGAGCTGTTTTTT. Its protein is CAISVQVGDTGELFF.

A few counts support this clonotype. The CDR3 is CASTGLAGGERPDTQYF. The CDR3 DNA is TGTGCCAGTACTGGACTAGCGGGGGGGGAACGACCAGATACGCAGTATTTT. The V gene is TRBV19, the J gene TRBJ2-3; 15 positions match TRBD2. Germline loops: CDR1 LNHDA, CDR2 SQIVND (reference sequence). This CDR3 spans 17 amino acids. V lost 7 bases and J lost 4; bases outside the gene matches: 9.

This clonotype was seen many times. This sequence joins TRBV7-8 and TRBJ2-5, with 8 bases lining up with TRBD2. The germline gives CDR1 SGHVS, CDR2 FQNEAQ. V lost 5 bases to trimming and J lost 2 bases; unmatched junction nucleotides: 10. There are 16 residues in the CDR3. The CDR3 DNA reads TGTGCCAGCAGCCCTCCGAGCGGGGGATATCAAGAGACCCAGTACTTC. Its protein product is CASSPPSGGYQETQYF.

This clonotype was counted many times. The chain uses TRBV7-9 and TRBJ1-1; no reliable D call. This CDR3 spans 12 amino acids. The germline V and J ends were trimmed by 5 bases and 5 bases, with 9 bases remaining between them. Per germline, CDR1 SEHNR and CDR2 FQNEAQ (reference sequence). The CDR3 is CASSNSATEAFF. CDR3 nucleotides: TGTGCCAGCAGCAACTCAGCTACTGAAGCTTTCTTT.

The chain links TRBV27 to TRBJ2-7, with 8 bases aligning to TRBD1. The CDR3 is 17 amino acids. CDR1 is MNHEY and CDR2 is SMNVEV in the germline V gene (reference sequence). Trimming took 5 bases from V and 0 from J; bases not matched to a gene: 12. In DNA, the CDR3 is TGTGCCAGCAGTGGGGTGGATAACAGGGGGAGCTCCTACGAGCAGTACTTC. Translated: CASSGVDNRGSSYEQYF.

In this sample, this clonotype turned up a few times. V is TRBV10-3 and J is TRBJ1-2; 7 bases agree with TRBD1. CDR1 ENHRY and CDR2 SYGVKD come from the germline V gene. J lost 8 bases, V lost 7 bases, and 22 bases had no gene match. The CDR3 consists of 17 residues. CDR3 nucleotide sequence: TGTGCCATCAAAACTCTCTCTCAAGGGGGCCGCCAGGAGGGCTACACCTTC. As protein: CAIKTLSQGGRQEGYTF.

This clonotype was seen many times. V is TRBV19 and J is TRBJ2-1, with 10 bases matching TRBD1. The length of the CDR3 is 18 residues. Germline V CDR1 and CDR2: LNHDA, SQIVND (reference sequence). After removal of 5 bases from V and 4 bases from J, the junction contained 14 bases not matched to a gene. The CDR3 region is CASSLLSPWTGGYNEQFF. DNA for the CDR3: TGTGCCAGTAGTCTTCTGAGTCCCTGGACAGGGGGGTACAATGAGCAGTTCTTC. Full variable domain (remainder filled in from reference TRBV19 and TRBJ2-1): DGGITQSPKYLFRKEGQNVTLSCEQNLNHDAMYWYRQDPGQGLRLIYYSQIVNDFQKGDIAEGYSVSREKKESFPLTVTSAQKNPTAFYLCASSLLSPWTGGYNEQFFGPGTRLTVL.

The J gene is TRBJ2-2, the V gene TRBV7-9; no firm D call. V lost 4 bases, J lost 2 bases, and 17 bases lay in between. The CDR3 is made up of 17 amino acids. Germline loops: CDR1 SEHNR, CDR2 FQNEAQ (reference sequence). The CDR3 here is CASSSLDVGYNTGELFF. The CDR3 nucleotides read TGTGCCAGCAGCTCCTTGGACGTGGGGTACAACACCGGGGAGCTGTTTTTT. The variable domain in full, completed from reference TRBV7-9 and TRBJ2-2, reads DTGVSQNPRHKITKRGQNVTFRCDPISEHNRLYWYRQTLGQGPEFLTYFQNEAQLEKSRLLSDRFSAERPKGSFSTLEIQRTEQGDSAMYLCASSSLDVGYNTGELFFGEGSRLTVL.

This chain uses TRBV19 with TRBJ2-7; no clear D. The CDR3 length is 14 residues. CDR1 is LNHDA and CDR2 is SQIVND in the germline V gene (reference sequence). Between the trimmed V and J ends, which lost 1 base and 2 bases, there was a span of 9 bases. The CDR3 nucleotides are TGTGCCAGTAGTATAGGCGCTGGCCCCTACGAGCAGTACGTC. Amino acids: CASSIGAGPYEQYV.

DNA of the CDR3: TGTGCCAGCAGAAAGGGGATCTCTGGGGCCAACGTCCTGACTTTC. This encodes CASRKGISGANVLTF. The rearrangement joins TRBV6-1 to TRBJ2-6; D possibly corresponds to TRBD1 (5 bases). The germline V gene has CDR1 MNHNS and CDR2 SASEGT. V was clipped by 6 bases and J by 0 bases, with 9 bases between them. CDR3 length equals 15 residues.

Here the CDR3 DNA reads TGTGCCTCGGGGGGAGACGCCGGGTGGGAGACCCAGTACTTC. Translated, it gives CASGGDAGWETQYF. The chain has TRBV12-3 or TRBV12-4 and TRBJ2-5; 7 bases agree with TRBD2. V lost 11 bases, J lost 5 bases, and 14 bases stayed unmatched. The CDR3 totals 14 residues.

The rearrangement joins TRBV6-1 to TRBJ2-7; D possibly uses TRBD1 or TRBD2 (6 bases each). Trimming left V 6 bases short and J 0 bases short, with 9 bases between. CDR1 is MNHNS and CDR2 is SASEGT in the germline V gene. CDR3 length: 13 residues. In nucleotides, the CDR3 is TGTGCCAGCAGCGGGGGCCCCTCCTACGAGCAGTACTTC. Protein: CASSGGPSYEQYF.

This clonotype has only a few counts. J is TRBJ2-1 and V is TRBV28; D ambiguous. The CDR3 is 13 residues long. Germline V gene lookup returns CDR1 MDHEN and CDR2 SYDVKM. Trimming cost V 7 bases and J 0 bases, with 7 bases left between them. The chain's CDR3 is CASNAFSYNEQFF. The DNA of the CDR3 is TGTGCCAGCAATGCCTTCTCCTACAATGAGCAGTTCTTC.

This clonotype occurred many times. This chain uses TRBV7-8 with TRBJ2-5; 9 bases align to TRBD2. Germline loops: CDR1 SGHVS, CDR2 FQNEAQ. V lost 1 base and J lost 0; bases outside the gene matches: 9. There are 18 residues in the CDR3. The CDR3 loop is CASSLGIAGDLYQETQYF. CDR3 DNA sequence: TGTGCCAGCAGCTTAGGAATAGCGGGGGACCTTTACCAAGAGACCCAGTACTTC. The entire variable domain, with the rest obtained from reference TRBV7-8 and TRBJ2-5, is as follows: GAGVSQSPRYKVAKRGQDVALRCDPISGHVSLFWYQQALGQGPEFLTYFQNEAQLDKSGLPSDRFFAERPEGSVSTLKIQRTQQEDSAVYLCASSLGIAGDLYQETQYFGPGTRLLVL.

The sample holds a few counts of this clonotype. The DNA of the CDR3 is TGTGCCAGCAGTCCTCTCAGCCAGTTCTATGGCTACACCTTC. Its translation is CASSPLSQFYGYTF. This chain joins TRBV7-2 and TRBJ1-2; D is undetermined. Between the trimmed V and J ends, which lost 6 bases and 4 bases, there was a span of 15 bases. The CDR3 length is 14 residues. In germline, CDR1 is SGHTA, CDR2 FQGNSA.

The genes are TRBV6-6 and TRBJ2-7; a weak D match, TRBD2 (6 bases). Between the trimmed V and J ends, which lost 2 bases and 0 bases, there was a span of 11 bases. The CDR3 loop spans 15 amino acids. The V gene's germline CDR1 is MNHNY and CDR2 SVGAGI (reference sequence). CDR3 sequence: CASSYEDGSSYEQYF. CDR3 coding DNA: TGTGCCAGCAGTTACGAGGACGGGAGCTCCTACGAGCAGTACTTC.